This TCR beta chain was captured in a study of response to subunit inactivated influenza vaccine. Study-wide results and limits: The study's authors posited that every seasonal influenza vaccination enlists few new T cells.

The ends lost 4 bases at V and 5 bases at J; junction bases unmatched: 8. The CDR3 length is 16 residues. Germline-derived CDR1 and CDR2 are SEHNR and FQNEAQ (reference sequence). This clonotype has ten or more counts. Its specificity is not known. TCRdb ran MiXCR on the RT-PCR reads and lists one entry per CDR3 protein. The table lists more than 150,000 distinct CDR3 sequences, roughly a tenth of them singletons. The chain recombines TRBV7-9 with TRBJ2-1, with 10 bases identical to TRBD2. The clonotype was recovered from a man between 45 and 75 years old who received an inactivated influenza vaccine. Source: CD8+ T cells sorted from PBMCs, taken less than 25 months after vaccination. The CDR3 coding sequence is TGTGCCAGCAGCTCCCCACTAGCGGGGTGGGACAATGAGCAGTTCTTC. Translating gives CASSSPLAGWDNEQFF.